This T cell receptor beta chain stems from a study of PD-1 blockade in mismatch repair-deficient tumors. Study results and limitations: After pembrolizumab, tumor-resident clones rose rapidly, then generally contracted before radiologic responses.

Some clones are missing from TCRdb's copy, which holds only in-frame ones; the method was immunoSEQ multiplex PCR. The table records 55,000 to 85,000 clones, approximately 80% of them present only once. Note on this clone: Its antigen is unidentified.

In germline, CDR1 is MNHEY, CDR2 SVGAGI. This CDR3 is 14 amino acids long. V gave up 4 bases and J gave up 7 bases; unmatched junction bases: 7. Every patient had mismatch repair deficiency by PCR or immunohistochemistry. The TCR-sequenced patients were a few responders to pembrolizumab. Sample: peripheral blood, taken 2 weeks after starting pembrolizumab. The sequence derives from an adult with mismatch repair-deficient cancer. V gene TRBV6-5 combines with J gene TRBJ2-1; 7 nucleotides align to TRBD2. The CDR3 coding sequence is TGTGCCAGCAGTTTCGGACTAGAAGGTAATGAGCAGTTCTTC. This sequence encodes CASSFGLEGNEQFF.